These 29 T cell receptor beta chains were sequenced from one sample in a study of blood T cell repertoires in COVID-19 (dated by TCRdb to 2018 to 2021). Receptor libraries were prepared by the immunoSEQ multiplex PCR assay. Entries here come from immuneACCESS through TCRdb and include only in-frame sequences with V and J called. Some clones fail to appear in such tables; in the studies checked, an unresolved V gene covers under half of the shortfall, and the cause of the remainder is unknown. This sample holds more than 400,000 clones; over 75% were observed only once. The ten largest clones take up more than 3% of the sample. Source material: peripheral blood. Source of these receptors: a human donor in a cohort sampled during active COVID-19.

The gene calls are TRBV6-1 and TRBJ1-1; D uncertain. The ends were cut back, 3 bases at V and 9 bases at J, with 14 bases in the middle. CDR3 length: 13 amino acids. Germline V gives CDR1 MNHNS, CDR2 SASEGT. CDR3 bases: TGTGCCAGCAGTGATGGAGACCTCCTTCAAGCTTTCTTT. It encodes CASSDGDLLQAFF.

The chain joins TRBV19 to TRBJ2-5, with D perhaps TRBD1 (5 bases). Germline values: CDR1 LNHDA, CDR2 SQIVND (reference sequence). The V gene lost 3 bases and the J gene lost 1 base, with 12 bases spanning the gap. The CDR3 spans 15 residues. The DNA of the CDR3 is TGTGCCAGTAGTATGTACGGACATCTCCAAGAGACCCAGTACTTC. Translated, it gives CASSMYGHLQETQYF.

The chain couples TRBV30 to TRBJ1-5; D gene ambiguous. V was clipped by 2 bases and J by 0 bases, with 8 bases between them. Germline CDR1 and CDR2: GTSNPN and SVGIG (reference sequence). The CDR3 covers 14 residues. CDR3 nucleotides: TGTGCCTGGAGTCGACTTAATAGCAATCAGCCCCAGCATTTT. It codes for CAWSRLNSNQPQHF.

This chain links TRBV7-2 with TRBJ2-1; maybe TRBD2 (6 bases). Trimming pared 3 bases from V and 0 bases from J, leaving 12 bases between. The CDR3 runs to 16 residues. The germline V gene encodes CDR1 SGHTA and CDR2 FQGNSA. CDR3 DNA: TGTGCCAGCAGCTTCCAACGGGGGAGCTCCTACAATGAGCAGTTCTTC. Translated: CASSFQRGSSYNEQFF. Filled out from reference TRBV7-2 and TRBJ2-1, the complete variable domain reads GAGVSQSPSNKVTEKGKDVELRCDPISGHTALYWYRQSLGQGLEFLIYFQGNSAPDKSGLPSDRFSAERTGGSVSTLTIQRTQQEDSAVYLCASSFQRGSSYNEQFFGPGTRLTVL.

V usage is TRBV4-3 and J usage is TRBJ2-2, with 10 bases aligning to TRBD1. Trimming removed 5 bases from V and 4 bases from J; junction bases left unmatched: 10. Germline V CDR1 and CDR2: LGHNA, YSLEER. The CDR3 has 17 residues. CDR3 amino acids: CASSTRQGARSTGELFF. The CDR3, as DNA: TGCGCCAGCAGCACACGACAGGGGGCAAGAAGCACCGGGGAGCTGTTTTTT.

The V gene is TRBV6-5, the J gene TRBJ2-1; TRBD1 matches at 7 bases. J gave up 2 bases and V 8 bases, and 6 bases lay outside the gene matches. The CDR3 covers 14 residues. Germline loops: CDR1 MNHEY, CDR2 SVGAGI. The CDR3 reads CASGEGATYNEQFF. The CDR3 nucleotides are TGTGCCAGCGGCGAGGGGGCAACCTACAATGAGCAGTTCTTC.

V usage is TRBV3-1 (or the pseudogene TRBV3-2) and J usage is TRBJ2-5; 12 nucleotides align to TRBD2. This CDR3 comprises 18 residues. V trimming: 5 bases; J trimming: 1 base; junction bases outside the gene matches: 11. Looked up from germline, CDR1 is LGHDT and CDR2 is YNNKEL (reference sequence). CDR3 bases: TGTGCCAGCAGCGGGGGAGGGGCTAGCGGGAGGGCCCAAGAGACCCAGTACTTC. Its translation is CASSGGGASGRAQETQYF.

The V call is TRBV4-1, the J call TRBJ2-3; a possible D gene is TRBD1 (5 bases). Germline V gene data show CDR1 as MGHRA and CDR2 as YSYEKL. The CDR3 sequence is 16 residues long. With 0 bases removed from V and 2 bases from J, the gap between germline ends came to 12 bases. CDR3 sequence reads: CASSQDGHGSTDTQYF. CDR3 DNA: TGCGCCAGCAGCCAAGACGGACATGGGTCCACAGATACGCAGTATTTT.

The chain employs TRBV19 and TRBJ1-1, with no clear D. CDR1 and CDR2 (germline): LNHDA, SQIVND (reference sequence). V gave up 4 bases and J gave up 8 bases, with 14 bases separating them. The CDR3 consists of 13 residues. The CDR3 reads CASSRDSEAEAFF. The CDR3 nucleotides are TGTGCCAGTAGTAGAGACTCGGAGGCAGAAGCTTTCTTT.

The V and J genes are TRBV19 and TRBJ2-1, with D perhaps matching TRBD2 (6 bases). Germline V CDR1 and CDR2: LNHDA, SQIVND (reference sequence). CDR3 size: 15 residues. Trimming left V 2 bases short and J 6 bases short, with 14 bases between. In DNA form, the CDR3 reads TGTGCCAGTAGTATAACTAGCCGAAGGTTCAATGAGCAGTTCTTC. It specifies CASSITSRRFNEQFF.

This clone came up a few times. The CDR3: CASSSALDTGELFF. Written as DNA, the CDR3 is TGTGCCAGCAGTTCTGCTCTAGACACCGGGGAGCTGTTTTTT. This sequence joins TRBV6-5 and TRBJ2-2; D gene unclear. Germline V gene data show CDR1 as MNHEY and CDR2 as SVGAGI. V dropped 4 bases and J dropped 3 bases, with 9 bases sitting between them. The CDR3 consists of 14 residues.

This clone occurred a few times. V and J are TRBV6-5 and TRBJ2-2; possibly TRBD2 for D (6 bases). The CDR3 loop spans 14 amino acids. V lost 5 bases, J lost 6 bases, and 13 bases lay in between. Germline-derived CDR1 and CDR2 are MNHEY and SVGAGI. The CDR3 DNA follows: TGTGCCAGCAGTCAAACGGGCGGGGCCGGGGAGCTGTTTTTT. Its translation is CASSQTGGAGELFF.

The chain carries TRBV5-4 and TRBJ1-2; no reliable D call. V was cut by 4 bases and J by 8 bases, with 15 bases left in between. CDR1 is SGHNT and CDR2 is YYREEE in the germline V gene (reference sequence). The CDR3 runs 13 residues. The CDR3 DNA follows: TGTGCCAGCAGCGTGAGGCAACCCGACGGCTACACCTTC. Translation gives CASSVRQPDGYTF.

V and J are TRBV2 and TRBJ1-1, with D unclear. The CDR3 runs to 13 residues. CDR1 is SNHLY, CDR2 FYNNEI, per germline. The ends were cut back, 6 bases at V and 1 base at J, with 9 bases in the middle. In DNA, the CDR3 is TGTGCCAGCAGGACTGAGGAGAACACTGAAGCTTTCTTT. Its protein product is CASRTEENTEAFF. Variable domain in full (rest from reference TRBV2 and TRBJ1-1): EPEVTQTPSHQVTQMGQEVILRCVPISNHLYFYWYRQILGQKVEFLVSFYNNEISEKSEIFDDQFSVERPDGSNFTLKIRSTKLEDSAMYFCASRTEENTEAFFGQGTRLTVV.

The V call is TRBV7-6, the J call TRBJ2-6, with D perhaps matching TRBD2 (5 bases). CDR3 size: 16 residues. The V gene lost 5 bases and the J gene lost 2 bases, with 13 bases spanning the gap. Germline V lookup: CDR1 SGHVS, CDR2 FNYEAQ. The CDR3 DNA is TGTGCCAGCAGCCCAGACGTCGGGGCTGGGGCCAACGTCCTGACTTTC. This translates into CASSPDVGAGANVLTF.

This chain connects TRBV10-3 to TRBJ2-1; perhaps TRBD2 as D (6 bases). The length of the CDR3 is 13 residues. CDR1 and CDR2 from the germline V gene are ENHRY and SYGVKD. Trimming left V 4 bases short and J 13 bases short, with 17 bases between. The CDR3 loop reads CAISGGKLAEQFF. DNA for the CDR3: TGTGCCATCAGTGGAGGGAAACTAGCCGAACAGTTCTTC.

This clone was recorded once. The V call is TRBV6-2 or TRBV6-3, the J call TRBJ2-7; D may be TRBD2 (6 bases). V was shortened by 6 bases and J by 3 bases, with 12 bases between the two germline ends. Germline V gene sequence: CDR1 MNHEY, CDR2 SVGEGT. The CDR3 has 13 amino acids. The CDR3 reads CASSPGLRYEQYF. In DNA form, the CDR3 reads TGTGCCAGCAGCCCGGGACTGCGCTACGAGCAGTACTTC.

The chain carries TRBV30 and TRBJ2-1; D remains ambiguous. Germline V lookup: CDR1 GTSNPN, CDR2 SVGIG (reference sequence). This CDR3 spans 13 amino acids. V gave up 2 bases and J gave up 4 bases, with 9 bases separating them. The CDR3 here is CAWSPQIYNEQFF. The CDR3 bases are TGTGCCTGGAGTCCACAGATATACAATGAGCAGTTCTTC.

Only a few counts were recorded for this clone. The chain couples TRBV6-2 or TRBV6-3 to TRBJ2-7; tentative D call: TRBD1 (6 bases). Germline V CDR1 and CDR2: MNHEY, SVGEGT. The CDR3 loop spans 15 amino acids. The V gene lost 5 bases and the J gene lost 2 bases, with 16 bases spanning the gap. CDR3 residues: CASSTTGRPTYEQYF. The CDR3, as DNA: TGTGCCAGCAGTACGACAGGCAGACCCACCTACGAGCAGTACTTC.

The rearrangement joins TRBV24-1 to TRBJ1-2; 7 nucleotides line up with TRBD1. Losses at the gene ends were 5 bases for V and 13 bases for J; bases not matched to a gene: 15. This CDR3 has 14 amino acids. Per germline, CDR1 KGHDR and CDR2 SFDVKD. The CDR3: CATSAVGGQAPITF. The CDR3 DNA reads as TGTGCCACCAGTGCTGTTGGCGGACAGGCCCCTATCACCTTC.

The chain combines TRBV28 with TRBJ2-7; 7 bases map to TRBD2. This CDR3 contains 15 residues. J was trimmed by 2 bases and V by 2 bases; bases with no gene match: 6. CDR1 and CDR2 (germline): MDHEN, SYDVKM. The CDR3 here is CASSLIGAGPYEQYF. In DNA, the CDR3 is TGTGCCAGCAGTTTAATTGGAGCGGGACCCTACGAGCAGTACTTC. The variable domain in full, completed from reference TRBV28 and TRBJ2-7, reads DVKVTQSSRYLVKRTGEKVFLECVQDMDHENMFWYRQDPGLGLRLIYFSYDVKMKEKGDIPEGYSVSREKKERFSLILESASTNQTSMYLCASSLIGAGPYEQYFGPGTRLTVT.

The V call is TRBV9, the J call TRBJ2-7; D is possibly TRBD1 (6 bases). The germline V gene encodes CDR1 SGDLS and CDR2 YYNGEE. V gave up 4 bases and J gave up 4 bases, with 12 bases separating them. The CDR3 extends over 13 amino acids. CDR3 loop: CASSPEGDYEQYF. The CDR3 bases are TGTGCCAGCAGCCCCGAGGGGGATTACGAGCAGTACTTC.

The chain employs TRBV27 and TRBJ2-7, with 7 bases identical to TRBD2. The CDR3 consists of 13 residues. The J segment lost 7 bases and the V segment lost 5 bases, leaving 8 bases of the junction unmatched. Germline assignment: CDR1 MNHEY and CDR2 SMNVEV (reference sequence). The CDR3 bases are TGTGCCAGCAGTCTTCCGTACGGGGGGGAGCAGTACTTC. This gives the protein CASSLPYGGEQYF.

The chain is built from TRBV7-8 and TRBJ1-2, with D hard to call. Germline loops: CDR1 SGHVS, CDR2 FQNEAQ. Between the trimmed V and J ends, which lost 1 base and 3 bases, there was a span of 9 bases. The CDR3 sequence is 14 residues long. CDR3 sequence reads: CASSLGRRDYGYTF. The CDR3 nucleotides are TGTGCCAGCAGCTTAGGCCGACGGGACTATGGCTACACCTTC. The full variable domain, rest sourced from reference TRBV7-8 and TRBJ1-2, is GAGVSQSPRYKVAKRGQDVALRCDPISGHVSLFWYQQALGQGPEFLTYFQNEAQLDKSGLPSDRFFAERPEGSVSTLKIQRTQQEDSAVYLCASSLGRRDYGYTFGSGTRLTVV.

V gene TRBV19 combines with J gene TRBJ1-6; no clear D gene. Germline CDR1 is LNHDA and CDR2 is SQIVND (reference sequence). The CDR3 sequence is 14 residues long. The germline V and J ends were trimmed by 5 bases and 8 bases, with 13 bases remaining between them. This chain's CDR3 is CASSSLLQDSPLHF. DNA of the CDR3: TGTGCCAGTAGTTCCCTACTCCAGGATTCACCCCTCCACTTT. The full variable domain, rest sourced from reference TRBV19 and TRBJ1-6, is DGGITQSPKYLFRKEGQNVTLSCEQNLNHDAMYWYRQDPGQGLRLIYYSQIVNDFQKGDIAEGYSVSREKKESFPLTVTSAQKNPTAFYLCASSSLLQDSPLHFGNGTRLTVT.

The chain recombines TRBV9 with TRBJ1-5, with TRBD1 as a possible D gene (6 bases). The ends were cut back, 4 bases at V and 4 bases at J, with 15 bases in the middle. This CDR3 spans 15 amino acids. CDR1 and CDR2 from the germline V gene are SGDLS and YYNGEE. CDR3 in amino acids: CASSPTGFGNQPQHF. The CDR3 bases are TGTGCCAGCAGCCCTACAGGGTTCGGGAATCAGCCCCAGCATTTT.

This clone has a handful of counts. DNA of the CDR3: TGTGCCAGCAGCCAAGAACCGAACATGAACACTGAAGCTTTCTTT. Translating gives CASSQEPNMNTEAFF. J is TRBJ1-1 and V is TRBV4-2, with unresolved D. CDR1 is LGHNA and CDR2 is YNFKEQ in the germline V gene. The CDR3 loop spans 15 amino acids. V was trimmed by 0 bases and J by 0 bases, leaving 8 bases between them.

This chain connects TRBV6-6 to TRBJ1-4, with no clear D. This CDR3 comprises 14 residues. CDR1 and CDR2 (germline): MNHNY, SVGAGI (reference sequence). Trimming left V 6 bases short and J 7 bases short, with 15 bases between. DNA for the CDR3: TGTGCCAGCAGACTCACCAGGCAGAGTGAAAAACTGTTTTTT. This gives the protein CASRLTRQSEKLFF.

The chain links TRBV29-1 to TRBJ2-3; D perhaps matches TRBD2 (6 bases). From germline, CDR1 is SQVTM and CDR2 ANQGSEA. Deletions cut 7 bases from V and 0 bases from J, with 20 bases between. This CDR3 has 16 amino acids. This CDR3 is CSAGTRSGSSTDTQYF. CDR3 bases: TGCAGCGCGGGGACTCGAAGTGGCTCTAGCACAGATACGCAGTATTTT.